This T cell receptor beta chain emerged from a study of blood T cell repertoires in COVID-19. The table came from immunoSEQ multiplex PCR; TCRdb's copy has only in-frame clones and leaves some out. The sample gives approximately 250,000 clones, around 80% of which show up once; 2% to 2.5% is in the top ten. The CDR3 length is 18 residues. The germline gives CDR1 SGDLS, CDR2 YYNGEE. Trimming removed 0 bases at V and 2 bases at J, with 19 bases between. The chain combines TRBV9 with TRBJ2-3, with a weak D call TRBD2 (6 bases). The clonotype comes from a man aged 40-49 years who had recovered from COVID-19. Sequences were obtained from peripheral blood. The CDR3 region is CASSVGVGGPSDTDTQYF. CDR3 bases: TGTGCCAGCAGCGTAGGGGTCGGGGGACCCTCTGACACAGATACGCAGTATTTT.